The 12 T cell receptor beta chains below come from one sample, sequenced in a study of Graves' ophthalmopathy and Graves' hyperthyroidism. Researchers took RNA transcripts and amplified TCR beta CDR3 regions from them. First-round RT-PCR relied on HTBI primers, and a second-round multiplex PCR came next. MiXCR, run by TCRdb on the multiplex PCR reads, gives a single entry per CDR3 protein. This sample yields over a million distinct CDR3 sequences, of which approximately 35% are seen a single time; approximately 12% belongs to the top ten. Sequenced input: peripheral blood or thyroid tissue (not recorded which). These receptor sequences come from an adult man with Graves' hyperthyroidism.

The sample holds a few counts of this clonotype. V gene TRBV7-2 combines with J gene TRBJ2-3, with D possibly being TRBD1 (5 bases). The CDR3 is 15 amino acids. Trimming removed 5 bases from V and 3 bases from J, with 15 bases in between. Germline loops: CDR1 SGHTA, CDR2 FQGNSA. The CDR3 here is CASSLYPTDTDTQYF. The CDR3 nucleotides are TGTGCCAGCAGCCTATACCCGACAGATACAGATACGCAGTATTTT.

For this clonotype: A read error is possible here, since a much larger clone lies one base away. Given the absence of the conserved phenylalanine or tryptophan at the CDR3 end, a read error is likely. The rearrangement links TRBV7-6 to TRBJ2-5; D may be TRBD1 or TRBD2 (5 bases each). Trimming shortened V by 0 bases and J by 6 bases, and 8 bases separated the two germline ends. The CDR3 extends over 13 amino acids. The germline V gene has CDR1 SGHVS and CDR2 FNYEAQ. This CDR3 is CASSLARGQTQYS. CDR3 coding DNA: TGTGCCAGCAGCTTAGCCCGGGGACAGACCCAGTACTCC.

On this clonotype itself: A much bigger clone sits one base away, suggesting this may be a read error. V is TRBV11-2 and J is TRBJ1-2; D perhaps matches TRBD1 (5 bases). CDR1 and CDR2 from the germline V gene are SGHAT and FQNNGV. The CDR3 totals 15 residues. The V end lost 2 bases, the J end lost 3 bases, and 13 bases lay between the germline ends. The CDR3: CASSLLPGGDYGYTF. In nucleotides, the CDR3 is TGTGCCAGCAGCTTACTACCTGGGGGAGACTATGGCTACACCTTC.

This sequence joins TRBV3-2 and TRBJ1-1; TRBD1, the D gene given by the table, was not confirmed from the DNA. TRBV3-2 has pseudogene status. The CDR3 is 13 amino acids. CDR3 sequence reads: CAARSQAAAEAFF. The CDR3 DNA reads as TGTGCCGCCAGATCACAGGCAGCTGCTGAAGCTTTCTTT.

This clonotype was detected only a few times. The gene calls are TRBV6-5 and TRBJ2-7, with 10 bases fitting TRBD1. V lost 7 bases and J lost 6; bases outside the gene matches: 6. Germline assignment: CDR1 MNHEY and CDR2 SVGAGI. The CDR3 is 13 residues long. The CDR3 sequence is CASTSGTGVEQYF. CDR3 coding DNA: TGTGCCAGCACCTCCGGGACAGGGGTCGAGCAGTACTTC.

The chain links TRBV7-9 to TRBJ1-2; D is ambiguous. Trimming took 4 bases from V and 4 from J, leaving 10 bases between them. This CDR3 is built from 13 residues. In germline, CDR1 is SEHNR, CDR2 FQNEAQ (reference sequence). CDR3: CASSSSQIYGYTF. The CDR3 DNA sequence: TGTGCCAGCAGCTCCTCGCAGATCTATGGCTACACCTTC.

The rearrangement uses TRBV20-1 and TRBJ2-2; 10 nucleotides line up with TRBD2. This CDR3 comprises 16 residues. Germline V gives CDR1 DFQATT, CDR2 SNEGSKA (reference sequence). Trimming removed 6 bases from V and 4 bases from J; junction bases left unmatched: 11. The CDR3 sequence is CSARRASGGSTGELFF. The CDR3 DNA follows: TGCAGTGCGCGTCGGGCTAGCGGGGGCTCCACCGGGGAGCTGTTTTTT.

The CDR3, as DNA: TGTGCCAGCAGCCCTGGGACTTATCACTCTGGAAACACCATATATTTT. It translates to CASSPGTYHSGNTIYF. The chain has TRBV13 and TRBJ1-3, with a possible D match to TRBD1 (5 bases). Deletions cut 5 bases from V and 0 bases from J, with 14 bases between. This CDR3 spans 16 amino acids. In germline, CDR1 is PRHDT, CDR2 FYEKMQ (reference sequence).

This chain connects TRBV9 to TRBJ1-1; D gene unclear. This CDR3 spans 13 amino acids. Germline CDR1 is SGDLS and CDR2 is YYNGEE. Trimming removed 2 bases at V and 3 bases at J, with 8 bases between. The CDR3: CASSVQWYTEAFF. The CDR3 region has the DNA TGTGCCAGCAGCGTTCAGTGGTACACTGAAGCTTTCTTT.

This clonotype was seen at least ten times. CDR3 DNA sequence: TGTGCCAGCAGCTTAGGGGACAGGGGGTCTTCGGAGACCCAGTACTTC. It yields the protein CASSLGDRGSSETQYF. The chain combines TRBV11-2 with TRBJ2-5, with 11 bases lining up with TRBD1. The V gene end was trimmed by 1 base and the J gene end by 5 bases; junction bases not matched to a gene: 6. The CDR3 contains 16 residues. From germline, CDR1 is SGHAT and CDR2 FQNNGV.

This clonotype was detected ten times or more. The rearrangement uses TRBV7-9 and TRBJ1-3; a weak D match, TRBD1 (6 bases). The CDR3 is made up of 14 amino acids. CDR1 is SEHNR and CDR2 is FQNEAQ in the germline V gene (reference sequence). The V gene lost 6 bases and the J gene lost 0 bases, with 9 bases spanning the gap. CDR3 residues: CASRQGNSGNTIYF. Here the CDR3 DNA reads TGTGCCAGCAGACAGGGTAACTCTGGAAACACCATATATTTT.

This clonotype showed up just a few times. A read error may explain this, as a much larger clone is one base away. V is TRBV19 and J is TRBJ2-2; D perhaps matches TRBD2 (5 bases). The germline V gene has CDR1 LNHDA and CDR2 SQIVND (reference sequence). V was trimmed by 3 bases and J by 0 bases, leaving 8 bases between them. The CDR3 is 15 amino acids. As DNA, the CDR3 is TGTGCCAGTAGTATGGCTAGCACGAACACCGGGGAGCTGTTTTTT. Translating it yields CASSMASTNTGELFF.